This T cell receptor (beta chain) is drawn from a study of regulatory T cells in long-lasting Graves disease. Study-wide results and caveats: The persistent group shared 2,700 or so public clonotypes, more than the 966 shared by new patients.

Library construction for TCR beta used iRepertoire HTBI primers and Arm-PCR of CDR3 regions. Each CDR3 protein gets one entry after TCRdb re-called the multiplex PCR reads with MiXCR. This repertoire shows a few hundred thousand distinct CDR3 sequences, about a sixth found once; its top ten account for approximately 22%. Germline CDR1 MNHNS, CDR2 SASEGT. The CDR3 is 14 residues long. Trimming took 1 base from V and 7 from J, leaving 10 bases between them. On this clonotype: Its target is not known.

The time point was: newly diagnosed GD, antithyroid drugs for less than 3 months. Scientists built the TCR library using RNA that was extracted from PBMCs. The same data also went into a second study, on T cells in Graves' hyperthyroidism and ophthalmopathy. That source notes: An initial round of RT-PCR targeting the TCR CDR3 relied on the HTBI primer set.

The source material was peripheral blood mononuclear cells (PBMCs), sampled at new diagnosis, from a patient treated with antithyroid drugs. This rearrangement joins TRBV6-1 to TRBJ1-4; tentative D call: TRBD1 (5 bases). The clonotype comes from a young woman with Graves disease. The CDR3: CASSEGTSSEKLFF. The CDR3 bases are TGTGCCAGCAGTGAAGGGACAAGTAGTGAAAAACTGTTTTTT.